This T cell receptor beta chain was documented in a study of Graves' ophthalmopathy and Graves' hyperthyroidism. Notes on the study in general: With 65% to 71% sensitivity and approximately 72% specificity, the model predicted ophthalmopathy progression.

This clonotype was detected many times. Antigen specificity is unknown. Using RNA transcripts, the TCR beta CDR3 regions were amplified. The library came from an HTBI-primed first-round RT-PCR and a second-round multiplex PCR. TCRdb recomputed calls from the multiplex PCR reads with MiXCR, one row per CDR3 protein. Counted here are about 39,000 distinct CDR3 sequences, 50% occurring once; the ten biggest clones make up roughly 24%. Specimen: peripheral blood. This sequence originates from an adult woman with stable Graves' hyperthyroidism.

The chain's CDR3 is CASSNLPGAGEKLFF. Here the CDR3 DNA reads TGCGCCAGCAGCAACTTACCGGGGGCCGGGGAAAAACTGTTTTTT. The gene calls are TRBV5-1 and TRBJ1-4, with D possibly matching TRBD1 (6 bases). V lost 4 bases to trimming and J lost 8 bases, with 18 bases between them. CDR3 length: 15 amino acids. Per germline, CDR1 SGHRS and CDR2 YFSETQ.